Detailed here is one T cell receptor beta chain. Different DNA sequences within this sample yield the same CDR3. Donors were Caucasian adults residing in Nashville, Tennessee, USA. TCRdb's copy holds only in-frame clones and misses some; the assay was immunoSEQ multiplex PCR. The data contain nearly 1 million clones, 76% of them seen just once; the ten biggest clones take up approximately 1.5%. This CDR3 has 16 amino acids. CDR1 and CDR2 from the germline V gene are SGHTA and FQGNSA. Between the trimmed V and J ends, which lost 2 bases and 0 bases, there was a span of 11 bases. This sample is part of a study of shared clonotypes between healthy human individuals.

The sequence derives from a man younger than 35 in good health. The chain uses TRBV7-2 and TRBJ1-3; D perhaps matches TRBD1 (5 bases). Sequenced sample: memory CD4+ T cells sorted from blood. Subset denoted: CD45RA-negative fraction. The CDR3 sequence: CASSLSGRTSGNTIYF. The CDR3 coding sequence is TGTGCCAGCAGCTTATCGGGACGGACCTCTGGAAACACCATATATTTT.